This entry lists 19 T cell receptor beta chains sequenced from one sample in a study of blood T cells in healthy people across ages. The second PCR ran about 6 to 12 cycles with a sample-barcoded 5' primer and J-beta primers. TCRdb reanalysed the 5' RACE reads using MiXCR and keeps one entry per CDR3 protein. Among some 900,000 distinct CDR3 sequences listed, 45% to 50% were seen once. The sample taken for sequencing was blood. The receptors stem from a man in his thirties or forties in good health.

The chain couples TRBV10-3 to TRBJ2-1, with a weak D call TRBD2 (6 bases). The CDR3 is 20 residues long. The germline V gene has CDR1 ENHRY and CDR2 SYGVKD. V shed 5 bases and J shed 0 bases, with 26 bases lying between them. CDR3 amino acids: CAISSLGGGRQRNSYNEQFF. The CDR3 bases are TGTGCCATCAGTTCCCTCGGGGGAGGCAGACAGAGAAACTCCTACAATGAGCAGTTCTTC.

In this sample, this clonotype turned up a few times. The chain recombines TRBV7-8 with TRBJ2-3; 8 bases fit TRBD1. CDR1 and CDR2 (germline): SGHVS, FQNEAQ. The CDR3 extends over 16 amino acids. Trimming removed 0 bases from V and 3 bases from J; junction bases left unmatched: 5. The CDR3 sequence: CASSLAGTGTTDTQYF. CDR3 DNA sequence: TGTGCCAGCAGCTTAGCGGGGACAGGTACGACAGATACGCAGTATTTT.

The chain joins TRBV12-3 or TRBV12-4 to TRBJ2-7; D gene uncertain. The CDR3 length is 13 residues. V gave up 5 bases and J gave up 3 bases, with 11 bases separating them. CDR3 in amino acids: CASSVPGDYEQYF. CDR3 coding DNA: TGTGCCAGCAGTGTACCAGGAGACTACGAGCAGTACTTC.

This chain joins TRBV5-1 and TRBJ2-7, with TRBD2 identical over 13 bases. The CDR3 has 17 residues. The junction had 9 bases not matched to a gene; V was cut back by 4 bases and J by 2 bases. CDR1 and CDR2 from the germline V gene are SGHRS and YFSETQ. The CDR3 DNA reads as TGCGCCAGCAGCCCCGGGGGACTAGCGGGGCTTACCTACGAGCAGTACTTC. Protein sequence: CASSPGGLAGLTYEQYF.

The chain has TRBV15 and TRBJ2-7, with a possible D match to TRBD1 (5 bases). Near its end, the DNA agrees better with TRBJ2-5, so the J call may be wrong. CDR1 is LNHNV, CDR2 YYDKDF, per germline (reference sequence). This CDR3 contains 15 residues. The CDR3 region is CATSPRLGARETQYF. CDR3 bases: TGTGCCACCAGCCCCCGGCTTGGGGCCAGGGAGACCCAGTACTTC.

The chain has TRBV15 and TRBJ2-7; D unclear. This CDR3 is built from 12 residues. Trimming took 8 bases from V and 4 from J, leaving 12 bases between them. Germline lookup yields CDR1 LNHNV and CDR2 YYDKDF (reference sequence). CDR3 residues: CATAQLNYEQYF. CDR3 sequence (DNA): TGTGCCACCGCACAGCTTAATTACGAGCAGTACTTC.

The chain uses TRBV7-6 and TRBJ1-1; 7 nucleotides align to TRBD1. With V trimmed by 0 bases and J by 13 bases, 11 bases remained unmatched. The CDR3 is 14 residues long. CDR1 is SGHVS, CDR2 FNYEAQ, per germline. CDR3 sequence (DNA): TGTGCCAGCAGCTTAGCGCTAGGGACAGTCTCCATTTTCTTT. Protein: CASSLALGTVSIFF.

This clonotype came up a few times. This chain connects TRBV6-5 to TRBJ2-7, with a tentative D call TRBD2 (6 bases). This CDR3 is built from 14 residues. The germline V gene has CDR1 MNHEY and CDR2 SVGAGI. V lost 2 bases and J lost 2, with 10 bases in between. The CDR3: CASSYRGEPYEQYF. For the CDR3, the DNA is TGTGCCAGCAGTTACCGCGGGGAGCCCTACGAGCAGTACTTC.

The chain links TRBV6-5 to TRBJ2-7; D is unresolved. Trimming shortened V by 2 bases and J by 6 bases, and 5 bases separated the two germline ends. This CDR3 is 11 amino acids long. Germline assignment: CDR1 MNHEY and CDR2 SVGAGI. CDR3 bases: TGTGCCAGCAGTTACGCCCGCGAGCAGTACTTC. It translates to CASSYAREQYF.

By share of the sample, this clonotype is medium-sized. This sequence joins TRBV3-1 and TRBJ2-4; D might be TRBD2 (5 bases). This CDR3 is built from 14 residues. Trimming pared 1 base from V and 9 bases from J, leaving 13 bases between. Germline-derived CDR1 and CDR2 are LGHDT and YNNKEL (reference sequence). This CDR3 reads CASSQASGGRIQYF. In nucleotides, the CDR3 is TGTGCCAGCAGCCAAGCTTCAGGCGGGCGCATTCAGTACTTC.

This clonotype was picked up a small number of times. This sequence joins TRBV3-1 and TRBJ1-6, with D tentatively TRBD1 (5 bases). The germline V and J ends were trimmed by 6 bases and 6 bases, with 6 bases remaining between them. There are 12 residues in the CDR3. Germline lookup yields CDR1 LGHDT and CDR2 YNNKEL (reference sequence). In nucleotides, the CDR3 is TGTGCCAGCAGTGGGGGTAATTCACCCCTCCACTTT. It specifies CASSGGNSPLHF.

V and J are TRBV12-3 or TRBV12-4 and TRBJ1-4; no clear D. Trimming removed 6 bases at V and 4 bases at J, with 9 bases between. The CDR3 is made up of 13 amino acids. This CDR3 reads CASSPRINEKLFF. The CDR3 DNA sequence: TGTGCCAGCAGCCCGCGCATTAATGAAAAACTGTTTTTT.

This clonotype has a single count. The rearrangement joins TRBV6-1 to TRBJ2-5; perhaps TRBD2 as D (6 bases). Germline V lookup: CDR1 MNHNS, CDR2 SASEGT. This CDR3 is built from 13 residues. CDR3 loop: CVGSEGDSGTQYF. The CDR3 DNA is TGTGTCGGCAGTGAAGGGGATAGCGGAACTCAGTACTTC.

This clonotype was recorded a few times. The chain employs TRBV20-1 and TRBJ2-3, with TRBD2 matching over 7 bases. The length of the CDR3 is 15 residues. V trimming: 1 base; J trimming: 0 bases; junction bases outside the gene matches: 4. Germline CDR1 and CDR2: DFQATT and SNEGSKA (reference sequence). The CDR3 reads CSARAGTTSTDTQYF. CDR3 sequence (DNA): TGCAGTGCTAGAGCCGGGACTACCAGCACAGATACGCAGTATTTT.

On this clonotype: One end of the junction does not line up with germline, which may come from a read error. This chain uses TRBV6-5 with TRBJ1-1, with D maybe TRBD1 (5 bases). The CDR3 spans 13 residues. Germline CDR1 MNHEY, CDR2 SVGAGI. For the CDR3, the DNA is TGTGCCAGCAGTGACTCGGGGGTGAGTGAAGCTTTCTTT. It is translated as CASSDSGVSEAFF.

The chain carries TRBV2 and TRBJ2-1; 8 bases map to TRBD2. CDR3 length equals 15 residues. V shed 4 bases, J shed 5 bases, and the junction held 7 bases outside the gene matches. Germline V gene lookup returns CDR1 SNHLY and CDR2 FYNNEI. CDR3 sequence (DNA): TGTGCCAGCAGTGCGACTGGCGGGGGGCACAATGAGCAGTTCTTC. Its protein product is CASSATGGGHNEQFF.

This clonotype was detected a few times. The chain carries TRBV9 and TRBJ2-1; TRBD2 is a possible D gene (6 bases). CDR3 length equals 15 residues. Trimming pared 0 bases from V and 5 bases from J, leaving 12 bases between. Per the germline V gene, CDR1 is SGDLS and CDR2 is YYNGEE. In DNA form, the CDR3 reads TGTGCCAGCAGCGTAGGCATGGGCGGGAACAATGAGCAGTTCTTC. Its protein product is CASSVGMGGNNEQFF. The complete variable domain, with remaining parts taken from reference TRBV9 and TRBJ2-1, reads DSGVTQTPKHLITATGQRVTLRCSPRSGDLSVYWYQQSLDQGLQFLIQYYNGEERAKGNILERFSAQQFPDLHSELNLSSLELGDSALYFCASSVGMGGNNEQFFGPGTRLTVL.

V and J are TRBV4-1 and TRBJ2-1; D is possibly TRBD1 or TRBD2 (5 bases each). Germline CDR1 and CDR2: MGHRA and YSYEKL. This CDR3 is built from 16 residues. V shed 2 bases and J shed 6 bases, with 17 bases lying between them. CDR3 protein: CASSQLLGTISNEQFF. The DNA for the CDR3 is TGCGCCAGCAGCCAATTACTCGGGACGATTAGCAATGAGCAGTTCTTC.

This sequence joins TRBV20-1 and TRBJ2-3, with 7 bases identical to TRBD2. The CDR3 has 16 residues. With 7 bases clipped from V and 2 bases from J, the junction kept 15 bases outside the gene matches. The germline V gene encodes CDR1 DFQATT and CDR2 SNEGSKA (reference sequence). The CDR3, as DNA: TGCAGTGTATGGGGCGCGGGGGACTCGTACACAGATACGCAGTATTTT. As protein: CSVWGAGDSYTDTQYF.